These 2 T cell receptor beta chains share one sample of origin, sequenced in a study of blood T cell repertoires in COVID-19. Produced via immunoSEQ multiplex PCR; TCRdb's table is partial and in-frame only. The sample contains fewer than 200,000 clones, about 85% of which appear only once. Source material: peripheral blood. Receptor source: a woman aged 55 to 70 with acute or convalescent COVID-19.

This clone occurred once. The CDR3 sequence: CASSPLAGEPLEQYF. The CDR3 coding sequence is TGCGCCAGCAGCCCCTTGGCGGGAGAGCCCCTAGAGCAGTACTTC. The V and J genes are TRBV5-1 and TRBJ2-7; the match to TRBD2 covers 7 bases. The CDR3 runs 15 residues. The V and J ends lost 4 bases and 7 bases, in that order; junction bases with no gene match: 14. Germline CDR1 SGHRS, CDR2 YFSETQ.

The chain couples TRBV3-1 (or the pseudogene TRBV3-2) to TRBJ1-1; 7 nucleotides align to TRBD1. Germline V gives CDR1 LGHDT, CDR2 YNNKEL (reference sequence). Losses at the gene ends were 5 bases for V and 10 bases for J; bases not matched to a gene: 13. The CDR3 covers 14 residues. The CDR3 reads CASSKSRAGGAAFF. Here the CDR3 DNA reads TGTGCCAGCAGCAAAAGCAGGGCAGGGGGTGCAGCTTTCTTT.